Listed below are T cell receptor beta chains from one sample, sequenced in a study of Ad26.COV2.S vaccination and SARS-CoV-2 variants. The method was immunoSEQ multiplex PCR; TCRdb's version includes in-frame clones alone and lacks a portion of them. This sample carries some 180,000 clones, roughly 87% of them seen once, and the ten largest clones take around 6.1%. Sequenced here: peripheral blood, sampled after recovery from COVID-19. The receptors here all came from a human donor who had recovered from COVID-19. The CDR3 runs from the conserved cysteine through the conserved F or W. The D gene is left open where the match is weak. Expanded clones get a size class; other rows say once, few or many, or leave the size out.

NA	TRBD1	TRBV6-5	15	TRBJ1-2	TGTGCCAGCAGTTATTCGATAACAGGGGGCTATGGCTACACCTTC	CASSYSITGGYGYTF
NA	NA	TRBV5-6	14	TRBJ2-7	TGTGCCAGCAGTTCGGGTCCTAGCATCTACGAGCAGTACTTC	CASSSGPSIYEQYF
NA	TRBD1	TRBV5-1	16	TRBJ2-2	TGCGCCAGCAGCACGGGACAGGGCCCGAACACCGGGGAGCTGTTTTTT	CASSTGQGPNTGELFF
few	TRBD1	TRBV7-9	15	TRBJ2-7	TGTGCCAGCAGCCACCTGGGACAGGGAAGCTACGAGCAGTACTTC	CASSHLGQGSYEQYF
once	NA	TRBV3-1/TRBV3-2	14	TRBJ1-1	TGTGCCAGCAGCCAATTGGCAGAGAACACTGAAGCTTTCTTT	CASSQLAENTEAFF
NA	NA	TRBV27	14	TRBJ2-7	TGTGCCAGCAGTTTATCCTCCGGGACGTGGGAGCAGTACTTC	CASSLSSGTWEQYF
once	NA	TRBV10-2	14	TRBJ1-2	TGCGCCAGCAGTGTCGACGGAAGATCCTATGGCTACACCTTC	CASSVDGRSYGYTF
NA	NA	TRBV6-5	15	TRBJ1-1	TGTGCCAGCAGCCCGGGACGGGGATTAAACACTGAAGCTTTCTTT	CASSPGRGLNTEAFF
NA	NA	TRBV12-3/TRBV12-4	13	TRBJ1-2	TGTGCCAGCAGCTTGGGGGATTGGGATGGCTACACCTTC	CASSLGDWDGYTF
NA	NA	TRBV9	13	TRBJ2-5	TGTGCCAGCAGCGAGGGTGGGCAGGAGACCCAGTACTTC	CASSEGGQETQYF
NA	NA	TRBV2	15	TRBJ1-5	TGTGCCAGCAGTGATCCCGCAGGGATGGACCAGCCCCAGCATTTT	CASSDPAGMDQPQHF
NA	TRBD2	TRBV9	16	TRBJ2-1	TGTGCCAGCAGCCGAGGCGGGAGGGCCGGAGGCAATGAGCAGTTCTTC	CASSRGGRAGGNEQFF
once	NA	TRBV7-9	13	TRBJ2-7	TGTGCCAGCAGCTTAGGCGGAACCTACGAGCAGTACTTC	CASSLGGTYEQYF
NA	TRBD2	TRBV5-1	16	TRBJ2-5	TGCGCCAGCAGCTTGGCCTTAGCGGGAGTCCCAGAGACCCAGTACTTC	CASSLALAGVPETQYF
NA	TRBD2	TRBV10-2	13	TRBJ2-7	TGCGCCAGCAACGGGATAGCGGGCTACGAGCAGTACTTC	CASNGIAGYEQYF
NA	NA	TRBV2	13	TRBJ1-1	TGTGCCAGCACTTCGGACGGAAACACTGAAGCTTTCTTT	CASTSDGNTEAFF
NA	TRBD1	TRBV5-1	14	TRBJ2-1	TGCGCCAGCCGACGGGACAGCTCCTACAATGAGCAGTTCTTC	CASRRDSSYNEQFF
NA	TRBD1	TRBV7-9	14	TRBJ1-2	TGTGCCAGCAGCGAGGGACAGGCCCGCTATGGCTACACCTTC	CASSEGQARYGYTF
NA	TRBD1	TRBV7-2	15	TRBJ1-3	TGTGCCAGCAGCTTAGTATTAGGGGGCCGAAACACCATATATTTT	CASSLVLGGRNTIYF
once	TRBD2	TRBV29-1	15	TRBJ2-3	TGCAGCGTCGGAGGGACTAGCGGGAGTACAGATACGCAGTATTTT	CSVGGTSGSTDTQYF
many	NA	TRBV18	14	TRBJ2-7	TGTGCCAGCTCACCACAGTCCAGCTCCTACGAGCAGTACTTC	CASSPQSSSYEQYF
NA	NA	TRBV9	15	TRBJ2-1	TGTGCCAGCAGCGTATTGGGAAGCTCCTACAATGAGCAGTTCTTC	CASSVLGSSYNEQFF
NA	TRBD1	TRBV5-1	14	TRBJ1-1	TGCGCCAGCAGCTGGGGACAGGGCTCCACTGAAGCTTTCTTT	CASSWGQGSTEAFF
NA	TRBD1	TRBV4-1	15	TRBJ1-2	TGCGCCAGCAGCCCTCAACAGACAGGGTGGGATGGCTACACCTTC	CASSPQQTGWDGYTF
NA	NA	TRBV30	13	TRBJ1-1	TGTGCCTGGACCCGGGGAACGGGGACTGAAGCTTTCTTT	CAWTRGTGTEAFF
NA	TRBD1	TRBV15	16	TRBJ1-4	TGTGCCACCAGCAGAGATGGACAGGCGTTTAATGAAAAACTGTTTTTT	CATSRDGQAFNEKLFF
NA	NA	TRBV27	14	TRBJ2-7	TGTGCCAGCAGTTTTCTCGCAGGGGCTAGCGAGCAGTACTTC	CASSFLAGASEQYF
NA	NA	TRBV5-1	15	TRBJ1-4	TGCGCCAGCAGCCCAGGGACGGCAACTAATGAAAAACTGTTTTTT	CASSPGTATNEKLFF
NA	NA	TRBV30	14	TRBJ1-1	TGTGCCTGGAGTGTACCAACGGAGAACACTGAAGCTTTCTTT	CAWSVPTENTEAFF
NA	NA	TRBV5-6	14	TRBJ1-2	TGTGCCAGCAGCCCCTGGCCTGCTAACTATGGCTACACCTTC	CASSPWPANYGYTF
NA	NA	TRBV29-1	13	TRBJ2-3	TGCAGCGTTGACGAAACTTCCACAGATACGCAGTATTTT	CSVDETSTDTQYF
once	TRBD1	TRBV5-1	18	TRBJ1-3	TGCGCCAGCAGCTTGGCCCAGGGGACAGGGCCGTCTGGAAACACCATATATTTT	CASSLAQGTGPSGNTIYF
NA	NA	TRBV7-9	11	TRBJ1-1	TGTGCCAGCAGTCAGGGGACTGAAGCTTTCTTT	CASSQGTEAFF
NA	NA	TRBV1	15	TRBJ2-1	TGCACCAGCAGCACGCGGGACACCCTGGGCAATGAGCAGTTCTTC	CTSSTRDTLGNEQFF
NA	NA	TRBV18	16	TRBJ2-2	TGTGCCAGCTCACCAAGAGGAGGGGCGGAGACCGGGGAGCTGTTTTTT	CASSPRGGAETGELFF
NA	NA	TRBV19	12	TRBJ1-2	TGTGCCAGTGGATGGCTTTGGGGAGGCTACACCTTC	CASGWLWGGYTF
NA	NA	TRBV9	16	TRBJ2-1	TGTGCCAGCAGCGTAGAAGGGGCCTACACCTACAATGAGCAGTTCTTC	CASSVEGAYTYNEQFF
once	NA	TRBV23-1	15	TRBJ2-7	TGCGCCAGCAGTCCTTTCGACAGTAGCTCCTACGAGCAGTACTTC	CASSPFDSSSYEQYF
NA	NA	TRBV19	13	TRBJ2-3	TGTGCCAGTATCAACCTTGGGGGCTTTGGGCAGTATTTT	CASINLGGFGQYF
NA	NA	TRBV6-5	15	TRBJ1-5	TGTGCCAGCAGGGACTTTGGCGAGAGCAATCAGCCCCAGCATTTT	CASRDFGESNQPQHF
NA	NA	TRBV4-1	17	TRBJ2-6	TGCGCCAGCAGCCAAGATCAAGTGAGCTCTGGGGCCAACGTCCTGACTTTC	CASSQDQVSSGANVLTF
NA	NA	TRBV3-1/TRBV3-2	17	TRBJ1-3	TGTGCCAGCAGCCAAGATTCGGGGTTTTCCCCTGGAAACACCATATATTTT	CASSQDSGFSPGNTIYF
NA	NA	TRBV12-3/TRBV12-4	13	TRBJ1-3	TGTGCCAGCAGTTACAGGGCTGGAAACACCATATATTTT	CASSYRAGNTIYF
NA	TRBD1	TRBV19	13	TRBJ1-2	TGTGCCAGTAGTCAGGGGGCTTCCTATGGCTACACCTTC	CASSQGASYGYTF
NA	TRBD2	TRBV19	15	TRBJ2-3	TGTGCCAGTAGTCCGCTAGCGGGGTTTACAGATACGCAGTATTTT	CASSPLAGFTDTQYF
once	NA	TRBV16	15	TRBJ1-5	TGTGCCAGCGAATCAGCCGAAGGCGGGACTCAGCCCCAGCATTTT	CASESAEGGTQPQHF
NA	NA	TRBV7-9	12	TRBJ2-1	TGTGCCAGTAACACCATGTACAATGAGCAGTTCTTC	CASNTMYNEQFF
NA	TRBD1	TRBV9	15	TRBJ2-1	TGTGCCAGCGGTAAAGACAGGGGGAGGAACAATGAGCAGTTCTTC	CASGKDRGRNNEQFF
NA	NA	TRBV7-6	11	TRBJ2-7	TGTGCCAGCAGCTCCGGGTCGAAGCAGTACTTC	CASSSGSKQYF
NA	NA	TRBV19	14	TRBJ1-1	TGTGCCAGTAGTACGGGACATATGAACACTGAAGCTTTCTTT	CASSTGHMNTEAFF
once	TRBD1	TRBV3-1/TRBV3-2	14	TRBJ1-1	TGTGCCAGCAGCCAGTATACAGGGACAGGTGAAGCTTTCTTT	CASSQYTGTGEAFF
once	NA	TRBV29-1	13	TRBJ2-1	TGCAGCGTTGAAGATGGCGGCTACAATGAGCAGTTCTTC	CSVEDGGYNEQFF
NA	NA	TRBV6-6	14	TRBJ1-4	TGTGCCAGCAGCCTGGGCGGGTATAATGAAAAACTGTTTTTT	CASSLGGYNEKLFF
NA	NA	TRBV30	11	TRBJ1-2	TGTGCCTGGGAAGGACCCTATGGCTACACCTTC	CAWEGPYGYTF
NA	TRBD2	TRBV3-1/TRBV3-2	18	TRBJ2-1	TGTGCCAGCAGCCAAGACAAAGTGCGGGGGGGGTTCTGGGATGAGCAGTTCTTC	CASSQDKVRGGFWDEQFF
NA	TRBD1	TRBV6-2/TRBV6-3	11	TRBJ2-7	TGTGCCAGCAGCACAGGGGTCGAGCAGTACTTC	CASSTGVEQYF
NA	TRBD2	TRBV7-9	15	TRBJ2-3	TGTGCCAGCAGCGCCGGACTAGCGGGGACAGATACGCAGTATTTT	CASSAGLAGTDTQYF